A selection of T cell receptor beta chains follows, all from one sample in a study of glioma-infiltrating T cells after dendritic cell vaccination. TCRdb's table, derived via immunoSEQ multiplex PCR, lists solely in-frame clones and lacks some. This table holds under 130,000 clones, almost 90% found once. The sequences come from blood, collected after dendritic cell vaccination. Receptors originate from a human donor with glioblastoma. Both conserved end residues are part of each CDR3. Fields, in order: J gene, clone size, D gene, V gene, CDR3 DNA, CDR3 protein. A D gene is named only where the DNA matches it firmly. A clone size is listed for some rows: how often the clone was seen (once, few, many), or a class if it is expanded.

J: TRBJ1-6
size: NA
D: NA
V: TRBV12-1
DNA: TGTGCCAGCAGCTCCCAAGACAGAGATAATTCCCCCCTCCACTTT
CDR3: CASSSQDRDNSPLHF

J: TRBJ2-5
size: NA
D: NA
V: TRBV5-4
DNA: TGTGCCAGCAGCTTGCGACAGTGGGAGACCCAGTACTTC
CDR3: CASSLRQWETQYF

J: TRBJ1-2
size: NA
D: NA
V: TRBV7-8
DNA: TGTGCCAGCAGCCCTAGGGTGCAGGGCCCTAACTATGGCTACACCTTC
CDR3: CASSPRVQGPNYGYTF

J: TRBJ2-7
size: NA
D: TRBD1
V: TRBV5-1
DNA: TGCGCCAGCAGCCAGGACAGGGGCCCCTACGAGCAGTACTTC
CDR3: CASSQDRGPYEQYF

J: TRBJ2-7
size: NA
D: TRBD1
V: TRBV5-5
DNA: TGTGCCAGCAGCTTGGCGACAGGGCCATCGGTTGAGCAGTACTTC
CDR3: CASSLATGPSVEQYF

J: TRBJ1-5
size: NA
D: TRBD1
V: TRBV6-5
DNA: TGTGCCAGCAGCGTGGGACAGAATCAGCCCCAGCATTTT
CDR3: CASSVGQNQPQHF

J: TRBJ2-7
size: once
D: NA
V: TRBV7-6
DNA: TGTGCCAGCAGCCGAACAGGGTTTGACGAGCAGTACTTC
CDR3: CASSRTGFDEQYF

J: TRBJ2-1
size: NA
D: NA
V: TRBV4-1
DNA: TGCGCCAGCAGCCAAGAGGGCTTCTCCTACAATGAGCAGTTCTTC
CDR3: CASSQEGFSYNEQFF

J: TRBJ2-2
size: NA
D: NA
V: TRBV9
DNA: TGTGCCAGCAGCCTGGAAGGGGGTAGGGACACCGGGGAGCTGTTTTTT
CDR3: CASSLEGGRDTGELFF

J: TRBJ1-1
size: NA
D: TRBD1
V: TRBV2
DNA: TGTGCCAGCAGCGCGACCGGGACAGGGGTCCTGAACACTGAAGCTTTCTTT
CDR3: CASSATGTGVLNTEAFF

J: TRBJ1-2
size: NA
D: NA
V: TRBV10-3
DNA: TGTGCCATCAGTGATCTGTCTGCGGGCAGGAGCGGCTATGGCTACACCTTC
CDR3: CAISDLSAGRSGYGYTF

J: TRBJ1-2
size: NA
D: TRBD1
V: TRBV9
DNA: TGTGCCAGCAGCGTCGGACAGGGCAACTATGGCTACACCTTC
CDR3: CASSVGQGNYGYTF

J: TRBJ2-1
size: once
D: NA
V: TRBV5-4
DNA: TGTGCCAGCAGCTTGCGACTAAGCTCCTACAATGAGCAGTTCTTC
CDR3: CASSLRLSSYNEQFF

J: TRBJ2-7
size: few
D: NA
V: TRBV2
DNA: TGTGCCAGCAGTGACCGCAGGTACCTACGAGAGCAGTACTTC
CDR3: CASSDRRYLREQYF

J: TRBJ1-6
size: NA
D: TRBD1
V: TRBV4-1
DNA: TGCGCCAGCAGCCACAGGGTCGGGACAGGGAATAAGGGCTCCTATAATTCACCCCTCCACTTT
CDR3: CASSHRVGTGNKGSYNSPLHF

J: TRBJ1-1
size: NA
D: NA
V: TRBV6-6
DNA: TGTGCCAGCAGCAGGGGTACGGCTTCTGAAGCTTTCTTT
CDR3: CASSRGTASEAFF

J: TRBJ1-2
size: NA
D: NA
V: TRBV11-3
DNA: TGTGCCAGCAGCCCTGGGGGGAGCTATGGCTACACCTTC
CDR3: CASSPGGSYGYTF

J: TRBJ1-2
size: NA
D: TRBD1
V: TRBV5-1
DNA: TGCGCCAGCAGCTCTGGCGGTGGGACAGGGGTCTATGGCTACACCTTC
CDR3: CASSSGGGTGVYGYTF

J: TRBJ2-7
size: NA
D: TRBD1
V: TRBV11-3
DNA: TGTGCCAGCAGACCCCGGGACAGGGGCTACGAGCAGTACTTC
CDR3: CASRPRDRGYEQYF

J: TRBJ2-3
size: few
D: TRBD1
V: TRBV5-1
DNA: TGCGCCAGCAGCTTGGACAGGGGTGTCCCAGATACGCAGTATTTT
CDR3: CASSLDRGVPDTQYF

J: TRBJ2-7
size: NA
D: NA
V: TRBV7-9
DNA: TGTGCCAGCAGCCCAGCGCTGGGCGAGCAGTACTTC
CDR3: CASSPALGEQYF

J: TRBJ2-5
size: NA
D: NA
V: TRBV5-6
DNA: TGTGCCAGCAGCCCACAGTTCGAAGAGACCCAGTACTTC
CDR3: CASSPQFEETQYF

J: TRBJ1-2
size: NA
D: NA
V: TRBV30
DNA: TGTGCCTGGAGTCCCGGGGTGCCTTTGGGCTACACCTTC
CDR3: CAWSPGVPLGYTF

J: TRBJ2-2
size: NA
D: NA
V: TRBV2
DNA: TGTGCCAGCAGTGAAGCTCGTCCAGATACCGGGGAGCTGTTTTTT
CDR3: CASSEARPDTGELFF

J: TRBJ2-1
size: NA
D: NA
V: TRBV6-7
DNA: TGTGCCAGCAGCTTACTCGGGGGCTCCTACAATGAGCAGTTCTTC
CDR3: CASSLLGGSYNEQFF

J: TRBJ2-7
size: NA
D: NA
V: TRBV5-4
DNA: TGTGCCAGCAGCTCGCAAACATATTCCTACGAGCAGTACTTC
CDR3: CASSSQTYSYEQYF

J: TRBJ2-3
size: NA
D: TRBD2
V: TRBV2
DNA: TGTGCCAGCAAAGCTAGCGGGAGCTCAGATACGCAGTATTTT
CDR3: CASKASGSSDTQYF

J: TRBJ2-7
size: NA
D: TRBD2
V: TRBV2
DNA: TGTGCCACCCGTACTAGCGGGAGTATGTCCTACGAGCAGTACTTC
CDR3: CATRTSGSMSYEQYF

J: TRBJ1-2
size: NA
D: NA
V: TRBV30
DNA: TGTGCCTGGAGTGTACAATTGAAGGGGATTTACACCTTC
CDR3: CAWSVQLKGIYTF

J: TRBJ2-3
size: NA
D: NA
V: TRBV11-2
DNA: TGTGCCAGCAGCTCTCCAGGGACAGATACGCAGTATTTT
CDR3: CASSSPGTDTQYF

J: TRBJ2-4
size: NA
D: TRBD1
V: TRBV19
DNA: TGTGCCAGTAGTTGGACAGGTAAAAACATTCAGTACTTC
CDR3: CASSWTGKNIQYF

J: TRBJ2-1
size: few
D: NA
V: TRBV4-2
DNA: TGTGCCAGCAGCCAAATAGCGGACTCCTACAATGAGCAGTTCTTC
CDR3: CASSQIADSYNEQFF

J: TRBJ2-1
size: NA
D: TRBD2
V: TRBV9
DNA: TGTGCCAGCAGCGTAAGCGGGATGGGTATCGATGAGCAGTTCTTC
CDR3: CASSVSGMGIDEQFF

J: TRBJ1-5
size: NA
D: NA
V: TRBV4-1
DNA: TGCGCCAGCAGCCAAGGAGGGATTAACAATCAGCCCCAGCATTTT
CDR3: CASSQGGINNQPQHF

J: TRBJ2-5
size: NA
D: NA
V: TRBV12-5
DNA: TGTGCTAGTGAAGACACCAACCAAGAGACCCAGTACTTC
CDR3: CASEDTNQETQYF

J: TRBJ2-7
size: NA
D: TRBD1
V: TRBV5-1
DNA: TGCGCCAGTTCCCCGTCGGGACAGGGGGCGAACGAGCAGTACTTC
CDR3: CASSPSGQGANEQYF

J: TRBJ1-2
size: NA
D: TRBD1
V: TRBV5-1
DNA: TGCGCCAGCAGCTTGGGACAGGGGATGATAGGCTACACCTTC
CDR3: CASSLGQGMIGYTF

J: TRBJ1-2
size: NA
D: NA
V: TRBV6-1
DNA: TGTGCCAGCAGTGCAGGACAGAGGGATGGCTACACCTTC
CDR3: CASSAGQRDGYTF

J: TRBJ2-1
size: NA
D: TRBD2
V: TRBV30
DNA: TGTGCCTCTGCCATATCCGGGACTAGCGGAGTCGGCAATGAGCAGTTCTTC
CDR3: CASAISGTSGVGNEQFF

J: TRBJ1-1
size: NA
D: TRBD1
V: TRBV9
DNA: TGTGCCAGCAGCGTAGAGGGGACAGGGGGGACTGAAGCTTTCTTT
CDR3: CASSVEGTGGTEAFF

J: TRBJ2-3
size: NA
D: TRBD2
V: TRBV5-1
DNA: TGCGCCAGCAGCGGCGGGGGGGCCACAGATACGCAGTATTTT
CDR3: CASSGGGATDTQYF

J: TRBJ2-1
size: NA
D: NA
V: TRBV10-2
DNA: TGCGCCAGCAGCGCACGGGGAGAGAGCCATGAGCAGTTCTTC
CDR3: CASSARGESHEQFF

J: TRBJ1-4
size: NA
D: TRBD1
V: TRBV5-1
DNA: TGCGCCAGCAGCTTGGCGGTAGGGACAGGGGATGAAAAACTGTTTTTT
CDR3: CASSLAVGTGDEKLFF

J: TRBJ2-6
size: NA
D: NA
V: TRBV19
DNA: TGTGCCAGTAGTAGAGGAAGCTCTGGGGCCAACGTCCTGACTTTC
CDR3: CASSRGSSGANVLTF

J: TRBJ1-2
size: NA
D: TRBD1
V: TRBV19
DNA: TGTGCCAGTAGTATAGGTGGACAGGGGGCGAACTATGGCTACACCTTC
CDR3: CASSIGGQGANYGYTF

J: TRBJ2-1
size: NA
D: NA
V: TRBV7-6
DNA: TGTGCCAGCAGCCTGGGCACGTACAATGAGCAGTTCTTC
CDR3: CASSLGTYNEQFF

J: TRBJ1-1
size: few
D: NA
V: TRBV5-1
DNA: TGCGCCAGCAGCTCACAGGGATCCTCGGTGAACACTGAAGCTTTCTTT
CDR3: CASSSQGSSVNTEAFF

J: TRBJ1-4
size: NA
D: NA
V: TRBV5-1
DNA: TGCGCCAGCAGCTCGGAGGGGGGGCGCAGGGAAAAACTGTTTTTT
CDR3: CASSSEGGRREKLFF

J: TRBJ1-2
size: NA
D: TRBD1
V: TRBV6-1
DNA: TGTGCCAGCATAGACAGGGTCCCTTCTAACTATGGCTACACCTTC
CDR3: CASIDRVPSNYGYTF

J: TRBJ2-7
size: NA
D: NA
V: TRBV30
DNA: TGTGCCTGGAGTGTACTGAAACGGAGCGAGCAGTACTTC
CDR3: CAWSVLKRSEQYF